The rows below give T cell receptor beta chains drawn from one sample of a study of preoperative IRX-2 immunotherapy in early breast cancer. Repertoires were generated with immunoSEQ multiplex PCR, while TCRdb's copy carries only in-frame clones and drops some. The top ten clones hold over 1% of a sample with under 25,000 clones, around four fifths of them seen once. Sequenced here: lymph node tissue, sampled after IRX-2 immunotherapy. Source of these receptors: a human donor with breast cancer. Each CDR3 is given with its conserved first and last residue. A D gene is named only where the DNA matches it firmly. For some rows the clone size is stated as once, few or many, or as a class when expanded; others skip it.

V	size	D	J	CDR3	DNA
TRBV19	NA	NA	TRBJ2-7	CASSSTGTVSYEQYF	TGTGCCAGTAGTTCAACCGGGACCGTATCCTACGAGCAGTACTTC
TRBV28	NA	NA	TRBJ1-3	CASSSPSSNSGNTIYF	TGTGCCAGCAGTTCACCTTCCTCAAACTCTGGAAACACCATATATTTT
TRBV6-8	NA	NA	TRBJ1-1	CASSYRYTEAFF	TGTGCCAGCAGTTACCGTTACACTGAAGCTTTCTTT
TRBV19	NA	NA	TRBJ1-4	CASSVYTNEKLFF	TGTGCCAGTAGTGTGTATACTAATGAAAAACTGTTTTTT
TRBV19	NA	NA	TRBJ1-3	CASTRTHSGNTIYF	TGTGCCAGTACCCGGACACACTCTGGAAACACCATATATTTT
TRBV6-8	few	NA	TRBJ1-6	CASSYEPPYNSPLHF	TGTGCCAGCAGTTACGAACCACCCTATAATTCACCCCTCCACTTT
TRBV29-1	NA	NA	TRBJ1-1	CSVEEQGAEAFF	TGCAGCGTTGAGGAACAGGGCGCTGAAGCTTTCTTT
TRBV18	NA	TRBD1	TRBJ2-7	CASSPRDSSREQYF	TGTGCCAGCTCACCCAGGGACAGCAGTCGTGAGCAGTACTTC
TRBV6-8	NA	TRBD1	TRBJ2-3	CAISLGQASTDTQYF	TGTGCCATCAGCCTGGGACAGGCATCCACAGATACGCAGTATTTT
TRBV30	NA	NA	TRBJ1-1	CAWSPGPNTEAFF	TGTGCCTGGAGTCCGGGGCCGAACACTGAAGCTTTCTTT
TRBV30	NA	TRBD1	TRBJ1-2	CAWSGDRRGGYTF	TGTGCCTGGAGTGGGGACAGGCGAGGTGGCTACACCTTC